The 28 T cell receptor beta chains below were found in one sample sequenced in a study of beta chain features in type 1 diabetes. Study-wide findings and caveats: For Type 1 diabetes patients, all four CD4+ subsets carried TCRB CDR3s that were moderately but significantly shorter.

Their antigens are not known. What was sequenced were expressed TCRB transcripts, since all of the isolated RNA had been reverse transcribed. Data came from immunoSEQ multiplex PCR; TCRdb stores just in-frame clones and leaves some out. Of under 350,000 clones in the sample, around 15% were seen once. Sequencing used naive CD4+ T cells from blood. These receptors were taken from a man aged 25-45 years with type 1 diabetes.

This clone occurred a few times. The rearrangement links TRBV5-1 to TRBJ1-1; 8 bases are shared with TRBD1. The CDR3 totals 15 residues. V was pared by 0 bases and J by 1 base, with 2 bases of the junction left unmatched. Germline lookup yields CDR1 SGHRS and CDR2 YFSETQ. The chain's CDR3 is CASSLAGQGNTEAFF. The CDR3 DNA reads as TGCGCCAGCAGCTTGGCCGGACAGGGGAACACTGAAGCTTTCTTT.

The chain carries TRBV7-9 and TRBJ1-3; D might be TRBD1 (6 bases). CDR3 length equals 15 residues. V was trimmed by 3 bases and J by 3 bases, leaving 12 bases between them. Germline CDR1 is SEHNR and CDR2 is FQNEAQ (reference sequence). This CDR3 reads CASSLNRVVGNTIYF. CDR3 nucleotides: TGTGCCAGCAGCTTGAACAGGGTGGTTGGAAACACCATATATTTT. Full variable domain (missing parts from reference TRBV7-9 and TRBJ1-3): DTGVSQNPRHKITKRGQNVTFRCDPISEHNRLYWYRQTLGQGPEFLTYFQNEAQLEKSRLLSDRFSAERPKGSFSTLEIQRTEQGDSAMYLCASSLNRVVGNTIYFGEGSWLTVV.

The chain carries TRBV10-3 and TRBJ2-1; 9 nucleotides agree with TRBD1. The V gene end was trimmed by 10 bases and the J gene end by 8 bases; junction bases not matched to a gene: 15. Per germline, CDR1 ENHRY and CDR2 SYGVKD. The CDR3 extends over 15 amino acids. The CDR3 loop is CATAQGADGSDEQFF. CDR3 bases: TGTGCCACCGCACAGGGGGCGGACGGATCCGATGAGCAGTTCTTC.

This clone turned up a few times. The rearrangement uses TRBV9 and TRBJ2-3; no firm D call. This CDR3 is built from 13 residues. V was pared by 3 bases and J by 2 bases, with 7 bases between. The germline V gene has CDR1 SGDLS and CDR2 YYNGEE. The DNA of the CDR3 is TGTGCCAGCAGCGGTAGACACACAGATACGCAGTATTTT. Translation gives CASSGRHTDTQYF.

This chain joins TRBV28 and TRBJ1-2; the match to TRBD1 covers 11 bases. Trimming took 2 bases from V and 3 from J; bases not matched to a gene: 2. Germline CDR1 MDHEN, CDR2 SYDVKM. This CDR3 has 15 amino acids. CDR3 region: CASSLRTGGDYGYTF. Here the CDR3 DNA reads TGTGCCAGCAGTTTACGGACAGGGGGCGACTATGGCTACACCTTC.

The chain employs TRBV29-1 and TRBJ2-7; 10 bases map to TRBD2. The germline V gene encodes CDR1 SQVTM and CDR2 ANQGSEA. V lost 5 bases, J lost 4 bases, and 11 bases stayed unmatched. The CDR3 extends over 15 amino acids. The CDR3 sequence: CSVSGTSGKLYEQYF. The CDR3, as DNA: TGCAGCGTTTCGGGCACTAGCGGGAAGTTGTACGAGCAGTACTTC.

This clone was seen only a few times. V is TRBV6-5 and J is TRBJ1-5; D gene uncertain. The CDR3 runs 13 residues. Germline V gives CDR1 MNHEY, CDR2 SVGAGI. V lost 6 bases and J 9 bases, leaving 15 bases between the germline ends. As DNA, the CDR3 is TGTGCCAGCAGCACGCGTAGCGCGACGCCCCAGCATTTT. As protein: CASSTRSATPQHF.

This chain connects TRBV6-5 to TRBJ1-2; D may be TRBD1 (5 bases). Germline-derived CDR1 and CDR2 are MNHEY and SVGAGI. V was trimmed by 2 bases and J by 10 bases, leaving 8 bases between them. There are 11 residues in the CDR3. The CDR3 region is CASSYRGVYTF. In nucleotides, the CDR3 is TGTGCCAGCAGTTACAGGGGTGTCTACACCTTC.

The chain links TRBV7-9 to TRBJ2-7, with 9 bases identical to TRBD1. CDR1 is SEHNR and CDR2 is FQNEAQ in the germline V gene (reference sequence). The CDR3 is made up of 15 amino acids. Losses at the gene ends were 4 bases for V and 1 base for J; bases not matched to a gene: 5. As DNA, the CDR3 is TGTGCCAGCAGCTCGAGGACAGGGGAGTCCTACGAGCAGTACTTC. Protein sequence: CASSSRTGESYEQYF. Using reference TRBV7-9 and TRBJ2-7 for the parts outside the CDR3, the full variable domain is DTGVSQNPRHKITKRGQNVTFRCDPISEHNRLYWYRQTLGQGPEFLTYFQNEAQLEKSRLLSDRFSAERPKGSFSTLEIQRTEQGDSAMYLCASSSRTGESYEQYFGPGTRLTVT.

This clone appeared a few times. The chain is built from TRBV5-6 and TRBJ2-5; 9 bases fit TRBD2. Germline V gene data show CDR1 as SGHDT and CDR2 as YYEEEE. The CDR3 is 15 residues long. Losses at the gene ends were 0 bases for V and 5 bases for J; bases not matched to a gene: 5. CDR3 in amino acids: CASSLVAGAGETQYF. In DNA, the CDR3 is TGTGCCAGCAGCTTGGTAGCGGGAGCTGGGGAGACCCAGTACTTC.

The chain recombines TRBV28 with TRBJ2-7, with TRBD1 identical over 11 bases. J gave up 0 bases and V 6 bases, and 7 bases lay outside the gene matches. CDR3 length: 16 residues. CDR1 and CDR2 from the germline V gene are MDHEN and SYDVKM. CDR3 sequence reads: CASSYEGTGGSYEQYF. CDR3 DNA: TGTGCCAGCAGCTATGAGGGGACAGGGGGCTCCTACGAGCAGTACTTC. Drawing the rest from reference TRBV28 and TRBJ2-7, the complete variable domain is DVKVTQSSRYLVKRTGEKVFLECVQDMDHENMFWYRQDPGLGLRLIYFSYDVKMKEKGDIPEGYSVSREKKERFSLILESASTNQTSMYLCASSYEGTGGSYEQYFGPGTRLTVT.

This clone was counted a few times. CDR3 sequence (DNA): TGTGCCATCAGTCTTAGGGACACGAACACTGAAGCTTTCTTT. Protein sequence: CAISLRDTNTEAFF. The chain recombines TRBV10-3 with TRBJ1-1; tentatively, D is TRBD1 (6 bases). The CDR3 is made up of 14 amino acids. Germline V gene data show CDR1 as ENHRY and CDR2 as SYGVKD. The germline V and J ends were trimmed by 5 bases and 1 base, with 11 bases remaining between them.

The DNA of the CDR3 is TGTGCCAGCAGCTTAGCCCTCCCCCGACAGGGGGCTTTCGACATTCAGTACTTC. It translates to CASSLALPRQGAFDIQYF. V gene TRBV7-9 combines with J gene TRBJ2-4, with 10 bases that match TRBD1. The J segment lost 8 bases and the V segment lost 0 bases, leaving 13 bases of the junction unmatched. CDR1 SEHNR and CDR2 FQNEAQ come from the germline V gene (reference sequence). CDR3 length: 18 amino acids.

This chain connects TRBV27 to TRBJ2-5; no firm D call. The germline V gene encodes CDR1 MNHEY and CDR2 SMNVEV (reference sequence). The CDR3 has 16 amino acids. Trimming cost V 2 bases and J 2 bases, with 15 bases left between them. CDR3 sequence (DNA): TGTGCCAGCAGTTTAGCAGGTTTTTCCCGACAAGAGACCCAGTACTTC. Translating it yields CASSLAGFSRQETQYF.

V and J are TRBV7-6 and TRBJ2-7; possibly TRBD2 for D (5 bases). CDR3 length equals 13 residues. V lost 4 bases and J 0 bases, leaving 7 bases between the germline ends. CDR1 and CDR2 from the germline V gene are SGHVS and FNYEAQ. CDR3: CASSSRDSYEQYF. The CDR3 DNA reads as TGTGCCAGCAGCTCCCGGGACTCCTACGAGCAGTACTTC. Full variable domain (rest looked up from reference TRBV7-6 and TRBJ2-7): GAGVSQSPRYKVTKRGQDVALRCDPISGHVSLYWYRQALGQGPEFLTYFNYEAQQDKSGLPNDRFSAERPEGSISTLTIQRTEQRDSAMYRCASSSRDSYEQYFGPGTRLTVT.

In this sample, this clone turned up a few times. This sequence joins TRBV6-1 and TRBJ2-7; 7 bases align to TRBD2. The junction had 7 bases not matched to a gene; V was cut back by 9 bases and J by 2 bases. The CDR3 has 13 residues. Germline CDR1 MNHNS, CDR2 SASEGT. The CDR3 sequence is CASFTSEAYEQYF. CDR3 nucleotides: TGTGCCAGTTTCACTAGCGAAGCCTACGAGCAGTACTTC.

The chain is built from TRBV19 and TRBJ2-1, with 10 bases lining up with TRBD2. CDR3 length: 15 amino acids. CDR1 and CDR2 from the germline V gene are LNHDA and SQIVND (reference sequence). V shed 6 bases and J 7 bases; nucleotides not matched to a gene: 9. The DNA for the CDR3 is TGTGCCAGTAGCCTGCAACCTAGCGGGAGAAATGAGCAGTTCTTC. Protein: CASSLQPSGRNEQFF.

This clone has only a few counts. The CDR3 sequence is CASSPEVGVDQPQHF. The CDR3 DNA sequence: TGTGCCAGCAGCCCCGAGGTAGGGGTTGATCAGCCCCAGCATTTT. The V call is TRBV9, the J call TRBJ1-5; possible D gene TRBD1, 5 bases. Germline assignment: CDR1 SGDLS and CDR2 YYNGEE. Between the trimmed V and J ends, which lost 4 bases and 5 bases, there was a span of 16 bases. The CDR3 extends over 15 amino acids.

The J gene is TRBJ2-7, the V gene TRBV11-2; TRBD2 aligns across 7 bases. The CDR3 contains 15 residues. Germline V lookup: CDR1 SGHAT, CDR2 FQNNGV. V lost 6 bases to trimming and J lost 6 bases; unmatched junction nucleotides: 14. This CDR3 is CASRNSGPFAGEQYF. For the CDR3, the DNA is TGTGCCAGCAGAAATAGCGGGCCCTTCGCGGGCGAGCAGTACTTC.

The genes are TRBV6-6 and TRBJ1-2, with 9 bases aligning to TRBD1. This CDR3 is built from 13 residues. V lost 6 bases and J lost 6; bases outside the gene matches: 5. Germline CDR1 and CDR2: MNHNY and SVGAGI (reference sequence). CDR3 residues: CASSRDRGDGYTF. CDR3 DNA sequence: TGTGCCAGCAGCCGCGACAGGGGGGATGGCTACACCTTC.

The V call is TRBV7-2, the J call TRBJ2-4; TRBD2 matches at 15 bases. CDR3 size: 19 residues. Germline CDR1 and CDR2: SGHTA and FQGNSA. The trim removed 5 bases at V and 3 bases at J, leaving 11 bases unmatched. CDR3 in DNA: TGTGCCAGCAGCCATTGGACTAGCGGGAGGGCCGTAAGCAAAAACATTCAGTACTTC. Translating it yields CASSHWTSGRAVSKNIQYF.

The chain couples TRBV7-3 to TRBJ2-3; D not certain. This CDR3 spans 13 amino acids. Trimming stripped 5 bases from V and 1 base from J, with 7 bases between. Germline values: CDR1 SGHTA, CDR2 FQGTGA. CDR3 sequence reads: CASSAQGTDTQYF. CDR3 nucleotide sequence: TGTGCCAGCAGCGCTCAGGGCACAGATACGCAGTATTTT.

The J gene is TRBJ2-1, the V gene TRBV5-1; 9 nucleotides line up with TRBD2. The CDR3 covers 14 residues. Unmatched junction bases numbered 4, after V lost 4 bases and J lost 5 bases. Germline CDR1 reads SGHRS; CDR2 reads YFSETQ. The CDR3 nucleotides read TGCGCCAGCAGCACGGGACTAGCTAACAATGAGCAGTTCTTC. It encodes CASSTGLANNEQFF. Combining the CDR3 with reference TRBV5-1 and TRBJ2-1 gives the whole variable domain KAGVTQTPRYLIKTRGQQVTLSCSPISGHRSVSWYQQTPGQGLQFLFEYFSETQRNKGNFPGRFSGRQFSNSRSEMNVSTLELGDSALYLCASSTGLANNEQFFGPGTRLTVL.

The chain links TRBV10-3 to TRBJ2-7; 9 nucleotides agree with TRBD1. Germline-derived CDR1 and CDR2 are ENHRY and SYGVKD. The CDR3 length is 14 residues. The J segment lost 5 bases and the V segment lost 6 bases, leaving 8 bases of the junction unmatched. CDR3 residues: CAISPGQGVDEQYF. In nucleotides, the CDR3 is TGTGCCATCAGCCCGGGACAGGGTGTCGACGAGCAGTACTTC.

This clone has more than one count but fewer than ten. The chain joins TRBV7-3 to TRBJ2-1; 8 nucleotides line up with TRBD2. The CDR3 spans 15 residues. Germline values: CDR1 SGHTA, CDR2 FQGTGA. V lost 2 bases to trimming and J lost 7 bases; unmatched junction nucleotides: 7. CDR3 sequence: CASSLVAGGSNEQFF. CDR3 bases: TGTGCCAGCAGCTTAGTGGCGGGAGGATCTAATGAGCAGTTCTTC.

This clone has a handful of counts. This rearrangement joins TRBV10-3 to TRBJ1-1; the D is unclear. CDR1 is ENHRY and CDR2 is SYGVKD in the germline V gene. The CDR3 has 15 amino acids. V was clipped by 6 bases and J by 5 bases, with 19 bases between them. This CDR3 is CAIRLAGEGETEAFF. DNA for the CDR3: TGTGCCATCAGGCTGGCAGGTGAGGGTGAAACTGAAGCTTTCTTT.

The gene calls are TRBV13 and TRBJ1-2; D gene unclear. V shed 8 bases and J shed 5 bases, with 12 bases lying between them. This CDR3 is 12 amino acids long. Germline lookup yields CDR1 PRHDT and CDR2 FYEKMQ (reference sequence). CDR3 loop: CASAGSYYGYTF. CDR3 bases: TGTGCCAGCGCAGGAAGTTATTATGGCTACACCTTC.

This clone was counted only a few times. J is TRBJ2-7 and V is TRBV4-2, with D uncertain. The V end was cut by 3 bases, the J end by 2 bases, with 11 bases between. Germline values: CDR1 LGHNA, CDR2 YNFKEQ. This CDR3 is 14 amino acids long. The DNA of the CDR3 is TGTGCCAGCAGCCAGTCTGGGCCCCCCTACGAGCAGTACTTC. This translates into CASSQSGPPYEQYF.